The 29 T cell receptor beta chains listed next were all sequenced from one sample in a study of blood T cell repertoires in COVID-19. Here immunoSEQ multiplex PCR was the method, and the copy in TCRdb shows in-frame clones only, minus some. This sample carries a few hundred thousand clones, approximately 86% of them seen once, and the ten largest clones take just over 7%. Sequenced input: peripheral blood. The receptors stem from a woman in her sixties with COVID-19, enrolled during active disease.

This clone has only one observation. V usage is TRBV13 and J usage is TRBJ2-3; no clear D. CDR3 length: 11 amino acids. The germline V gene encodes CDR1 PRHDT and CDR2 FYEKMQ (reference sequence). Trimming pared 3 bases from V and 6 bases from J, leaving 4 bases between. CDR3 loop: CASSFEDTQYF. DNA of the CDR3: TGTGCCAGCAGCTTTGAGGATACGCAGTATTTT.

This sequence joins TRBV29-1 and TRBJ2-3; 9 positions agree with TRBD2. This CDR3 is built from 16 residues. Germline V gives CDR1 SQVTM, CDR2 ANQGSEA. The V segment lost 0 bases and the J segment 5 bases; nucleotides outside the gene matches: 9. The CDR3, as DNA: TGCAGCGTTGAAGATAGTGGACCAGCGGGAGGAGATACGCAGTATTTT. This sequence encodes CSVEDSGPAGGDTQYF.

V gene TRBV20-1 combines with J gene TRBJ2-1, with 12 bases identical to TRBD2. The CDR3 totals 17 residues. The J segment lost 4 bases and the V segment lost 3 bases, leaving 10 bases of the junction unmatched. CDR1 and CDR2 from the germline V gene are DFQATT and SNEGSKA (reference sequence). Here the CDR3 reads CSASWLAGGLWYNEQFF. The CDR3 nucleotides are TGCAGTGCTAGTTGGCTAGCGGGGGGGCTTTGGTACAATGAGCAGTTCTTC.

The V gene is TRBV11-3, the J gene TRBJ1-2, with unresolved D. The V gene's germline CDR1 is SGHNT and CDR2 YENEEA. This CDR3 is 12 amino acids long. The V gene lost 6 bases and the J gene lost 8 bases, with 13 bases spanning the gap. The CDR3 DNA is TGTGCCAGCAGTCCCGGAGGGCGCGGCTACACCTTC. This encodes CASSPGGRGYTF.

The V gene is TRBV5-6, the J gene TRBJ2-1; TRBD2 agrees at 15 bases. V shed 3 bases and J 6 bases; nucleotides not matched to a gene: 7. CDR1 is SGHDT, CDR2 YYEEEE, per germline. The CDR3 is 17 residues long. CDR3 amino acids: CASSSRTSGGAGNEQFF. For the CDR3, the DNA is TGTGCCAGCAGCTCGCGGACTAGCGGGGGGGCGGGCAATGAGCAGTTCTTC.

The CDR3, as DNA: TGCGCCAGCAGCTCGACAGGGTCTGGGGCCAACGTCCTGACTTTC. This gives the protein CASSSTGSGANVLTF. This rearrangement joins TRBV5-1 to TRBJ2-6, with 7 bases lining up with TRBD1. This CDR3 contains 15 residues. V gave up 3 bases and J gave up 1 base; unmatched junction bases: 1. Looked up from germline, CDR1 is SGHRS and CDR2 is YFSETQ.

This clone turned up a few times. J is TRBJ2-6 and V is TRBV19, with D tentatively TRBD2 (6 bases). This CDR3 spans 20 amino acids. Between the trimmed V and J ends, which lost 6 bases and 0 bases, there was a span of 24 bases. In germline, CDR1 is LNHDA, CDR2 SQIVND (reference sequence). CDR3 amino acids: CASSNDSLGLFSSGANVLTF. CDR3 nucleotide sequence: TGTGCCAGTAGCAACGACTCGTTGGGACTTTTTTCCTCTGGGGCCAACGTCCTGACTTTC.

The chain uses TRBV4-2 and TRBJ1-5; no firm D call. Germline V gene lookup returns CDR1 LGHNA and CDR2 YNFKEQ. Trimming left V 0 bases short and J 0 bases short, with 6 bases between. The CDR3 sequence is 15 residues long. CDR3 coding DNA: TGTGCCAGCAGCCAAGATATACATAGCAATCAGCCCCAGCATTTT. Residues: CASSQDIHSNQPQHF.

The DNA for the CDR3 is TGTGCCAGCAGCTTAAAGGAGGAGTACGGCTACACCTTC. As protein: CASSLKEEYGYTF. V usage is TRBV7-8 and J usage is TRBJ1-2; the D is unclear. The germline V gene encodes CDR1 SGHVS and CDR2 FQNEAQ. The CDR3 loop spans 13 amino acids. V was pared by 2 bases and J by 8 bases, with 12 bases between. Based on the CDR3 plus reference TRBV7-8 and TRBJ1-2, the full variable domain is GAGVSQSPRYKVAKRGQDVALRCDPISGHVSLFWYQQALGQGPEFLTYFQNEAQLDKSGLPSDRFFAERPEGSVSTLKIQRTQQEDSAVYLCASSLKEEYGYTFGSGTRLTVV.

The J gene is TRBJ2-4, the V gene TRBV5-1; the match to TRBD1 covers 7 bases. V lost 0 bases, J lost 8 bases, and 2 bases stayed unmatched. The CDR3 runs 13 residues. Germline CDR1 and CDR2: SGHRS and YFSETQ. The CDR3 sequence: CASSLVDRHIQYF. CDR3 nucleotide sequence: TGCGCCAGCAGCTTGGTGGACAGGCACATTCAGTACTTC.

This clone appeared a few times. The V gene is TRBV10-3, the J gene TRBJ2-3; 12 bases are shared with TRBD2. Germline CDR1 reads ENHRY; CDR2 reads SYGVKD. The CDR3 has 15 amino acids. The V gene end was trimmed by 10 bases and the J gene end by 2 bases; junction bases not matched to a gene: 7. The CDR3 coding sequence is TGTGCCACCGCCCGACTAGCGGGGGCCACAGATACGCAGTATTTT. It specifies CATARLAGATDTQYF.

This rearrangement joins TRBV7-9 to TRBJ1-1; TRBD1 is a possible D gene (5 bases). Per the germline V gene, CDR1 is SEHNR and CDR2 is FQNEAQ (reference sequence). The CDR3 has 12 residues. The V end was cut by 6 bases, the J end by 4 bases, with 9 bases between. The CDR3 loop is CASRGEGTEAFF. As DNA, the CDR3 is TGTGCCAGCAGGGGGGAGGGCACTGAAGCTTTCTTT. The full variable domain, in which reference TRBV7-9 and TRBJ1-1 provide the parts outside the CDR3, is DTGVSQNPRHKITKRGQNVTFRCDPISEHNRLYWYRQTLGQGPEFLTYFQNEAQLEKSRLLSDRFSAERPKGSFSTLEIQRTEQGDSAMYLCASRGEGTEAFFGQGTRLTVV.

J is TRBJ2-5 and V is TRBV10-3, with TRBD2 identical over 9 bases. The CDR3 length is 16 residues. Germline V gives CDR1 ENHRY, CDR2 SYGVKD. J lost 1 base, V lost 2 bases, and 5 bases had no gene match. The CDR3 nucleotides are TGTGCCATCAGTGAGGGGCTAGCGGGGACCCAAGAGACCCAGTACTTC. This sequence encodes CAISEGLAGTQETQYF.

This sequence joins TRBV18 and TRBJ2-3, with 10 nucleotides matching TRBD2. The CDR3 is made up of 16 amino acids. V gave up 1 base and J gave up 3 bases; unmatched junction bases: 4. Germline V CDR1 and CDR2: KGHSH, LQKENI. This chain's CDR3 is CASSPQRGGRTDTQYF. CDR3 nucleotides: TGTGCCAGCTCACCACAGCGGGGGGGCCGAACAGATACGCAGTATTTT.

In its sample, this clone was seen a few times. The chain joins TRBV6-5 to TRBJ2-3; 8 bases are a match to TRBD1. V shed 5 bases and J 3 bases; nucleotides not matched to a gene: 7. CDR1 and CDR2 (germline): MNHEY, SVGAGI. CDR3 length: 15 amino acids. The CDR3 region is CASSRTGLLTDTQYF. The CDR3 DNA reads as TGTGCCAGCAGTCGGACAGGGTTGCTGACAGATACGCAGTATTTT.

The chain uses TRBV13 and TRBJ2-1; TRBD2 agrees at 9 bases. The CDR3 extends over 15 amino acids. V was clipped by 0 bases and J by 14 bases; unmatched bases: 11. Germline CDR1 PRHDT, CDR2 FYEKMQ (reference sequence). CDR3 sequence (DNA): TGTGCCAGCAGCTTAGGCCGCCTAGCGGGGAGCGGGGAGTTCTTC. This codes for CASSLGRLAGSGEFF.

This clone appeared a few times. This sequence joins TRBV4-2 and TRBJ1-3; D unresolved. The germline V gene has CDR1 LGHNA and CDR2 YNFKEQ. The CDR3 extends over 16 amino acids. V shed 0 bases and J shed 0 bases, with 9 bases lying between them. The CDR3 is CASSQDWLFSGNTIYF. Written as DNA, the CDR3 is TGTGCCAGCAGCCAAGATTGGCTTTTCTCTGGAAACACCATATATTTT.

V and J are TRBV19 and TRBJ2-1; TRBD2 agrees at 11 bases. Germline assignment: CDR1 LNHDA and CDR2 SQIVND (reference sequence). This CDR3 comprises 17 residues. V trimming: 2 bases; J trimming: 4 bases; junction bases outside the gene matches: 7. CDR3 protein: CASSITPSGGSYNEQFF. Here the CDR3 DNA reads TGTGCCAGTAGTATAACCCCTAGCGGGGGGTCTTACAATGAGCAGTTCTTC. Full variable domain (outside the CDR3, taken from reference TRBV19 and TRBJ2-1): DGGITQSPKYLFRKEGQNVTLSCEQNLNHDAMYWYRQDPGQGLRLIYYSQIVNDFQKGDIAEGYSVSREKKESFPLTVTSAQKNPTAFYLCASSITPSGGSYNEQFFGPGTRLTVL.

This sequence joins TRBV7-2 and TRBJ2-1, with TRBD2 identical over 9 bases. The V and J ends lost 1 base and 5 bases, in that order; junction bases with no gene match: 6. Germline V gene lookup returns CDR1 SGHTA and CDR2 FQGNSA. The CDR3 consists of 16 residues. CDR3 in DNA: TGTGCCAGCAGCTTAGTGCGGGGGGGTTTGAACAATGAGCAGTTCTTC. Its protein product is CASSLVRGGLNNEQFF.

V is TRBV2 and J is TRBJ1-5; possible D gene TRBD1, 5 bases. Trimming pared 4 bases from V and 9 bases from J, leaving 22 bases between. CDR3 length equals 16 residues. Germline V gives CDR1 SNHLY, CDR2 FYNNEI. CDR3 nucleotides: TGTGCCAGCAGTGTGGGGGGGGGTCATTCGATCGGGCCCCAGCATTTT. As protein: CASSVGGGHSIGPQHF.

The V call is TRBV15, the J call TRBJ1-1; D may be TRBD1 (5 bases). The CDR3 is 16 amino acids. V was cut by 0 bases and J by 4 bases, with 15 bases left in between. CDR1 LNHNV and CDR2 YYDKDF come from the germline V gene (reference sequence). CDR3 DNA: TGTGCCACCAGCAGAGATCCGAGGGTGGGGGGCACTGAAGCTTTCTTT. Its protein product is CATSRDPRVGGTEAFF.

The chain has TRBV30 and TRBJ2-5; 15 bases line up with TRBD2. The CDR3 sequence is 16 residues long. V dropped 0 bases and J dropped 3; count of bases not matched to a gene: 2. Germline V lookup: CDR1 GTSNPN, CDR2 SVGIG (reference sequence). The CDR3 region has the DNA TGTGCCTGGAGTGTTGGGACTAGCGGGGGGAAAGAGACCCAGTACTTC. This gives the protein CAWSVGTSGGKETQYF.

This chain joins TRBV19 and TRBJ1-1; TRBD1 might be the D (5 bases). This CDR3 has 13 residues. V lost 1 base to trimming and J lost 7 bases, with 10 bases between them. Germline loops: CDR1 LNHDA, CDR2 SQIVND (reference sequence). In nucleotides, the CDR3 is TGTGCCAGTAGTATAGGGGGCTGGGGTGAAGCTTTCTTT. Translated, it gives CASSIGGWGEAFF. The variable domain in full, completed from reference TRBV19 and TRBJ1-1, reads DGGITQSPKYLFRKEGQNVTLSCEQNLNHDAMYWYRQDPGQGLRLIYYSQIVNDFQKGDIAEGYSVSREKKESFPLTVTSAQKNPTAFYLCASSIGGWGEAFFGQGTRLTVV.

The DNA for the CDR3 is TGTGCCAGCAGCCTCTGGGACTATATCACAGATACGCAGTATTTT. This codes for CASSLWDYITDTQYF. The chain employs TRBV9 and TRBJ2-3; TRBD2 matches at 7 bases. CDR3 length: 15 amino acids. The junction had 7 bases not matched to a gene; V was cut back by 4 bases and J by 2 bases. Germline V gives CDR1 SGDLS, CDR2 YYNGEE.

The chain uses TRBV9 and TRBJ1-5, with D possibly TRBD1 on 5 matching bases. Germline V gene data show CDR1 as SGDLS and CDR2 as YYNGEE. This CDR3 has 14 amino acids. Trimming shortened V by 4 bases and J by 6 bases, and 14 bases separated the two germline ends. The CDR3 DNA reads TGTGCCAGCAGCCGTGAAGGGGTGGGTCAGCCCCAGCATTTT. The encoded protein is CASSREGVGQPQHF.

The rearrangement uses TRBV19 and TRBJ2-7; 7 positions match TRBD1. CDR1 LNHDA and CDR2 SQIVND come from the germline V gene (reference sequence). With 5 bases clipped from V and 3 bases from J, the junction kept 4 bases outside the gene matches. This CDR3 region has 13 residues. This chain's CDR3 is CASSAGGYYEQYF. CDR3 bases: TGTGCCAGTAGTGCAGGGGGATACTACGAGCAGTACTTC.

CDR3 nucleotides: TGTGCCAGCGTTTTCCAGGGAAATGAAAAACTGTTTTTT. Translation: CASVFQGNEKLFF. The chain has TRBV2 and TRBJ1-4; the D gene is possibly TRBD1 (5 bases). Trimming removed 8 bases at V and 5 bases at J, with 12 bases between. Germline V CDR1 and CDR2: SNHLY, FYNNEI. This CDR3 is built from 13 residues.

As for this clone: The same CDR3 is also encoded by other DNA sequences in this sample. V gene TRBV7-9 combines with J gene TRBJ1-5; the D gene is possibly TRBD1 (6 bases). The CDR3 extends over 14 amino acids. Germline CDR1 and CDR2: SEHNR and FQNEAQ (reference sequence). V was clipped by 1 base and J by 7 bases, with 11 bases between them. The CDR3: CASSLGQGGQPQHF. CDR3 in DNA: TGTGCCAGCAGCTTAGGGCAAGGGGGACAGCCCCAGCATTTT.

The chain has TRBV23-1 and TRBJ2-2, with TRBD2 identical over 9 bases. TRBV23-1 carries the ORF label, with uncertain function. This CDR3 has 17 residues. V shed 9 bases and J 5 bases; nucleotides not matched to a gene: 16. The CDR3 reads CARVDSRGGSRTGELFF. For the CDR3, the DNA is TGCGCCAGAGTTGACTCGCGGGGGGGCTCTCGAACCGGGGAGCTGTTTTTT.